This T cell receptor (beta chain) was captured in a study of graft-versus-host responses after intestinal transplantation. Produced via immunoSEQ multiplex PCR; TCRdb's table is partial and in-frame only. The table lists tens of thousands of clones, 93% of them singletons. Broader study findings: Detection of GvH clones occurred in recipient marrow, and some had their first appearance in ileum or blood.

The germline V gene encodes CDR1 MGHRA and CDR2 YSYEKL. There are 16 residues in the CDR3. The V segment lost 5 bases and the J segment 3 bases; nucleotides outside the gene matches: 6. This clone was observed a single time. Its target is not known. Sequenced here: unstimulated CD8+ T cells sorted from spleen or lymph node cells, sampled before intestinal transplant. V gene TRBV4-1 combines with J gene TRBJ2-6, with TRBD1 matching 8 bases. This clonotype was obtained from a human donor who received an intestinal transplant. The CDR3 loop is CASSFPGGGGANVLTF. The CDR3 bases are TGCGCCAGCAGCTTCCCAGGGGGCGGTGGGGCCAACGTCCTGACTTTC.